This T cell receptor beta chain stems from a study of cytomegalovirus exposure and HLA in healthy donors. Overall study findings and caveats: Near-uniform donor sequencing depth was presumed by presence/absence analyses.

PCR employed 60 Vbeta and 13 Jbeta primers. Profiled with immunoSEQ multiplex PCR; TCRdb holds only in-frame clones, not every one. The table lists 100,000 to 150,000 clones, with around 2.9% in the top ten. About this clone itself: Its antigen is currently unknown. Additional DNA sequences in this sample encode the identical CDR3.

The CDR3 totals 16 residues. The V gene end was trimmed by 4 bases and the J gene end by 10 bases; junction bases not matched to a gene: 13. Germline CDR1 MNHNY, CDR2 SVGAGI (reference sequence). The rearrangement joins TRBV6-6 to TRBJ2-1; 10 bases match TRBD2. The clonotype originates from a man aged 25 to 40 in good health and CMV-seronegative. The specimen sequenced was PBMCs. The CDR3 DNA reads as TGTGCCAGCAGTTCCTCCGGGACTAGCGCCCCTTCAGAGCAGTTCTTC. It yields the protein CASSSSGTSAPSEQFF.